This T cell receptor (beta chain) was captured in a study of cytomegalovirus exposure and HLA in healthy donors. Overall study context: The 90 to 150 validation repertoires, a later analysis reported, used the same platform as the 600 to 700 first-cohort repertoires. Findings and caveats of the study: Most observed TCR sequences were rare, whereas some public TCRs were detected in many donors. Three CMV-associated chains were confirmed in vitro to be specific for CMV antigens.

Assay: immunoSEQ multiplex PCR; the TCRdb copy retains only in-frame clones and omits some. The sample records a few hundred thousand clones, around nine tenths being singletons. The donors formed part of the approximately 120-subject validation cohort, distinct from the roughly 640-subject first cohort. A single count supports this clone. No antigen is known for it. The receptor comes from a woman between 18 and 29 years old in good health and CMV-seronegative. Sequenced: PBMCs.

CDR3 residues: CASSLGGTSGSKPFF. The CDR3 bases are TGTGCCAGCAGCTTAGGTGGGACTAGCGGGAGTAAGCCGTTCTTC. This chain uses TRBV7-3 with TRBJ2-1, with 14 positions matching TRBD2. The germline CDR1 and CDR2 sequences are SGHTA and FQGTGA. The CDR3 sequence is 15 residues long. Unmatched junction bases numbered 9, after V lost 2 bases and J lost 15 bases.